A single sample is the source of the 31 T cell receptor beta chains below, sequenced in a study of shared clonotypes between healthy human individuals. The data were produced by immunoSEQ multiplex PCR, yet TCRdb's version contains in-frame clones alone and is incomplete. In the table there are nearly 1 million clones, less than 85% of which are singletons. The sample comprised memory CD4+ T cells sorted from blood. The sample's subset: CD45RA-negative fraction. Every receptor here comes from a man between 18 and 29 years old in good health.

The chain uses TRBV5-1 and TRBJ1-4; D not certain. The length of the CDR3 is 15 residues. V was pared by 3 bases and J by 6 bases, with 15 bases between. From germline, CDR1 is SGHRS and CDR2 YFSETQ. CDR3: CASSSLDGGYEKLFF. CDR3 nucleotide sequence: TGCGCCAGCAGCTCCCTAGACGGAGGGTATGAAAAACTGTTTTTT. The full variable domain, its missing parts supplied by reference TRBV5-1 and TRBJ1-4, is KAGVTQTPRYLIKTRGQQVTLSCSPISGHRSVSWYQQTPGQGLQFLFEYFSETQRNKGNFPGRFSGRQFSNSRSEMNVSTLELGDSALYLCASSSLDGGYEKLFFGSGTQLSVL.

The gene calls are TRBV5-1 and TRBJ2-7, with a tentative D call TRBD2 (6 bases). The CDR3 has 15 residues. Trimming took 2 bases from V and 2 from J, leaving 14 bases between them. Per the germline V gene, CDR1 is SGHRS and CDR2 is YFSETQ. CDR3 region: CASSFTGDGAYEQYF. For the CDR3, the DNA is TGCGCCAGCAGCTTCACGGGAGACGGCGCCTACGAGCAGTACTTC.

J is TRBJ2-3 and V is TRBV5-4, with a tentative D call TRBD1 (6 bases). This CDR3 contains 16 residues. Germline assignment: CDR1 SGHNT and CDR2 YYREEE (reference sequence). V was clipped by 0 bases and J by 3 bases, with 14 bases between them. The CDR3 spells CASSLGLRGKTDTQYF. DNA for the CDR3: TGTGCCAGCAGCTTGGGGTTGAGGGGGAAGACAGATACGCAGTATTTT.

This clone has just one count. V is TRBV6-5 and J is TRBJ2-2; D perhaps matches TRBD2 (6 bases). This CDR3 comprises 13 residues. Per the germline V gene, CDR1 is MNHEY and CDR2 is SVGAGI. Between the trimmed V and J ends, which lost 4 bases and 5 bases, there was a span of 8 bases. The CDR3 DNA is TGTGCCAGCAGTTTCGGGAGAACCGGGGAGCTGTTTTTT. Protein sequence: CASSFGRTGELFF.

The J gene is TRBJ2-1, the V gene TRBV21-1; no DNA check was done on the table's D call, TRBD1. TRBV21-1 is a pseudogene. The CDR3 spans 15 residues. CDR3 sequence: CASSNGQGQRNEQFF. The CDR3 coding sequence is TGTGCCAGCAGCAATGGGCAGGGTCAGAGAAATGAGCAGTTCTTC.

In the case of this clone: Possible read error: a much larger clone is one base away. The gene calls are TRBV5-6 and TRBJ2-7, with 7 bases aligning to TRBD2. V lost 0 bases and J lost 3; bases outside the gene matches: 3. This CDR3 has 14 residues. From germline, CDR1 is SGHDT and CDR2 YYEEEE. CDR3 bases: TGTGCCAGCAGCTTGGGCGGGGGAGGCTACGAGCAGTACTTC. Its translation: CASSLGGGGYEQYF.

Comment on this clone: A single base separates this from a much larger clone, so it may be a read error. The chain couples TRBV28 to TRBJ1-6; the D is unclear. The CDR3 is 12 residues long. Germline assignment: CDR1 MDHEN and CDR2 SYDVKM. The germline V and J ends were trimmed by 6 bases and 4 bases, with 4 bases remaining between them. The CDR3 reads CASSPYNSPLHF. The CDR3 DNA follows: TGTGCCAGCAGCCCATATAATTCACCCCTCCACTTT.

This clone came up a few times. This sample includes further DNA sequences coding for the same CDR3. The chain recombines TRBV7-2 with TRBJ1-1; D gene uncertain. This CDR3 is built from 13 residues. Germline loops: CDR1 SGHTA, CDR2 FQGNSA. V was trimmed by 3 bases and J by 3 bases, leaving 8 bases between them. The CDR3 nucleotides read TGTGCCAGCAGCTTTTCCGGGGACACTGAAGCTTTCTTT. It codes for CASSFSGDTEAFF.

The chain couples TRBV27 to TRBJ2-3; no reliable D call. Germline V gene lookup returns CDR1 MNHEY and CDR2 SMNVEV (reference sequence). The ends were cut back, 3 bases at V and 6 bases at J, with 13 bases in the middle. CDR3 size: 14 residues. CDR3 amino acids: CASSFQGRSDTQYF. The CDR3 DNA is TGTGCCAGCAGTTTTCAAGGGCGCAGCGATACGCAGTATTTT.

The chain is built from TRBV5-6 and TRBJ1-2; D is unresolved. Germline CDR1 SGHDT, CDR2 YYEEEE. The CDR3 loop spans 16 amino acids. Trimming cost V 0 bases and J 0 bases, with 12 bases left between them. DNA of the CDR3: TGTGCCAGCAGCTTGGGAGCAGCCTTAGCTAACTATGGCTACACCTTC. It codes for CASSLGAALANYGYTF.

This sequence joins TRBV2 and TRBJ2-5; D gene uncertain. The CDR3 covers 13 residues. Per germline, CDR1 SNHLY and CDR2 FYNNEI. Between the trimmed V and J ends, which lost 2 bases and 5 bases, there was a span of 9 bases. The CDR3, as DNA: TGTGCCAGCAGTGAAAACTCGCCGGAGACCCAGTACTTC. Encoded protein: CASSENSPETQYF.

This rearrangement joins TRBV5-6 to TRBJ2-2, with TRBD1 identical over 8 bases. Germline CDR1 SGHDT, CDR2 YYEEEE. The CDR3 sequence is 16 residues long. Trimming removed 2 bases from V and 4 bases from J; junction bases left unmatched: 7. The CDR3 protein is CASSLVPGGITGELFF. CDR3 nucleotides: TGTGCCAGCAGCTTAGTTCCAGGGGGCATCACCGGGGAGCTGTTTTTT.

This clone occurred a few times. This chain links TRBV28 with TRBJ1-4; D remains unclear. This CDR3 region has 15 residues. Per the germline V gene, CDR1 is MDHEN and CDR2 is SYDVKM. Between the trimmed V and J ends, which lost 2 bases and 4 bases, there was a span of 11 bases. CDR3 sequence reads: CASSLNGGGNEKLFF. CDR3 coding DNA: TGTGCCAGCAGTTTAAATGGCGGCGGTAATGAAAAACTGTTTTTT.

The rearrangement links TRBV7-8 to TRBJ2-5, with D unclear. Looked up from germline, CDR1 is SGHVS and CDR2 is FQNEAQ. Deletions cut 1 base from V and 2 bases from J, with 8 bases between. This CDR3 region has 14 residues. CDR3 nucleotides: TGTGCCAGCAGCTTAGATAGGGCGCAAGAGACCCAGTACTTC. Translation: CASSLDRAQETQYF.

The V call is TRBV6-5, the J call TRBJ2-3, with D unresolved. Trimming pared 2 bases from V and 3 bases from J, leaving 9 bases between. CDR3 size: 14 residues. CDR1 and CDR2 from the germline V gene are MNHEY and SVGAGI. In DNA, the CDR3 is TGTGCCAGCAGTTACAATCTGGGGACAGATACGCAGTATTTT. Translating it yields CASSYNLGTDTQYF.

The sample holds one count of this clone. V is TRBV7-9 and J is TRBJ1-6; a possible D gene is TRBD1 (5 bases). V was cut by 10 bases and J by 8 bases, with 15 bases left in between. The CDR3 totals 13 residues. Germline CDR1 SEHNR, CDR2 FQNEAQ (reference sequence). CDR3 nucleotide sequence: TGTGCCACCGATGGGACTCTGGATTCACCCCTCCACTTT. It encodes CATDGTLDSPLHF.

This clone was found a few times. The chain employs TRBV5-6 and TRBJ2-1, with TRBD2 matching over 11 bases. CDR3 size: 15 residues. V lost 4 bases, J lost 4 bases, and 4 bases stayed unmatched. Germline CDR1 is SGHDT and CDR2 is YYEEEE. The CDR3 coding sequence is TGTGCCAGCAGCGCCGGACTAGCGGGTTACAATGAGCAGTTCTTC. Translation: CASSAGLAGYNEQFF.

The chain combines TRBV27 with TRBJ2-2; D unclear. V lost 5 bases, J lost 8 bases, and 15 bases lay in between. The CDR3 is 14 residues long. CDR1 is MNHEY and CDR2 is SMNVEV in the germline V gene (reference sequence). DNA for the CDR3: TGTGCCAGCAGTCTCACCCGCCCGCTGGGGGAGCTGTTTTTT. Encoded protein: CASSLTRPLGELFF.

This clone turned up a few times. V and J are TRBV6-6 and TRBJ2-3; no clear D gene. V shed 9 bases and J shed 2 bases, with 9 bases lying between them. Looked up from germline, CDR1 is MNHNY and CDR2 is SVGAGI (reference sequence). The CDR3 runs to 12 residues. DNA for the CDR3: TGTGCCAGTCGTCCCTCCACAGATACGCAGTATTTT. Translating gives CASRPSTDTQYF.

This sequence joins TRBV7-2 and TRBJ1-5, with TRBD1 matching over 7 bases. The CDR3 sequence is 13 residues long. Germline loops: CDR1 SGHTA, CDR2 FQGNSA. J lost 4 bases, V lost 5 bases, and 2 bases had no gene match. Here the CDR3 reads CASSTGQNQPQHF. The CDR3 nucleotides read TGTGCCAGCAGCACGGGACAGAATCAGCCCCAGCATTTT.

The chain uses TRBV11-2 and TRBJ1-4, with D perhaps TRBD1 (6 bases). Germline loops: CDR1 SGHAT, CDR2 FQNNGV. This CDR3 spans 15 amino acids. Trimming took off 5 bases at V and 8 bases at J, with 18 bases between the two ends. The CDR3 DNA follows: TGTGCCAGCAGCAAAGGGGGGGGGCCGACCGAAAAACTGTTTTTT. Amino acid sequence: CASSKGGGPTEKLFF.

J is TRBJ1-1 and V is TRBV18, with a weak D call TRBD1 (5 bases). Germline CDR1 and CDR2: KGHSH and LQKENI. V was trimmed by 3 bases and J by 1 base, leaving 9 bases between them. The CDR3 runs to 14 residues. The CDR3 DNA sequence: TGTGCCAGCTCACCGTCAGGGACGAACACTGAAGCTTTCTTT. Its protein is CASSPSGTNTEAFF.

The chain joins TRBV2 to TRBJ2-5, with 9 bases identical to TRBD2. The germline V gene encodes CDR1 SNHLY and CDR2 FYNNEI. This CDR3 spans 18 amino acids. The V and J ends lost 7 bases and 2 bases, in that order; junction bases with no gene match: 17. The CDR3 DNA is TGTGCCAGCACCCGCCAGGTGGTTCTAGCGGGGTGGCAAGAGACCCAGTACTTC. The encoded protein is CASTRQVVLAGWQETQYF.

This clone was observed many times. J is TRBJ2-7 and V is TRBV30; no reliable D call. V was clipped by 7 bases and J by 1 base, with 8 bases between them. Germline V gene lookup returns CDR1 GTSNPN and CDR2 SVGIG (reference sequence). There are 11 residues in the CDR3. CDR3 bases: TGTGCCTCGAAACGGTCCTACGAGCAGTACTTC. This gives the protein CASKRSYEQYF.

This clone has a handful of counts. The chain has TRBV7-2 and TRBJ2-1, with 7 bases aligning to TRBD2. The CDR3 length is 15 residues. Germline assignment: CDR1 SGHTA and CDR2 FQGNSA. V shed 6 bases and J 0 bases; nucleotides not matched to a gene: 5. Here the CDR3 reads CASRSGEGSYNEQFF. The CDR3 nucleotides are TGTGCCAGCAGGAGCGGGGAAGGCTCCTACAATGAGCAGTTCTTC.

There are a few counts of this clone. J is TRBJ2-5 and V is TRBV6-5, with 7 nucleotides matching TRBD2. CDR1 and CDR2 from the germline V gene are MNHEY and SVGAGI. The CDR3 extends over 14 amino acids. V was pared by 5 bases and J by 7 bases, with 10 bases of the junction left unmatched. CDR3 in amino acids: CASSLVRERGTQYF. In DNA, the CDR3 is TGTGCCAGCAGTCTCGTGCGGGAGAGGGGGACCCAGTACTTC.

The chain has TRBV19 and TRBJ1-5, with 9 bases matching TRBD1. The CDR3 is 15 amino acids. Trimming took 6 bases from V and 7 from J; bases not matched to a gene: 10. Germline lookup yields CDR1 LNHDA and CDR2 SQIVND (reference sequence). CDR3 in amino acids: CASSTSGTGTQPQHF. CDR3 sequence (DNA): TGTGCCAGTAGCACATCCGGGACAGGGACACAGCCCCAGCATTTT.

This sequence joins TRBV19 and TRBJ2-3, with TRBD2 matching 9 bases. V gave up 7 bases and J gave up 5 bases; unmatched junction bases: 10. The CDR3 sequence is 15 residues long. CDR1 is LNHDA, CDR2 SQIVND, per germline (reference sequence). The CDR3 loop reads CASTTGLAGKDTQYF. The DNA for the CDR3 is TGTGCCAGTACCACGGGGCTAGCGGGAAAAGATACGCAGTATTTT.

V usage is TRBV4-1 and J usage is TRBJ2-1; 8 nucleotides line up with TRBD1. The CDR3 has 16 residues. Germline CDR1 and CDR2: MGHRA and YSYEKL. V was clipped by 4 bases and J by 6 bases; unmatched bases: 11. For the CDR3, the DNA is TGCGCCAGCAGCCCTCAGGGGGCAGGCGCCCGCAATGAGCAGTTCTTC. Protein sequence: CASSPQGAGARNEQFF.

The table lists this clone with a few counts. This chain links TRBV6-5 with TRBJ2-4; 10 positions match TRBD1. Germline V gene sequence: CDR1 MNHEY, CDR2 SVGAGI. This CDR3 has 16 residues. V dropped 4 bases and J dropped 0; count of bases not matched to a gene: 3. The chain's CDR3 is CASSSGTGEAKNIQYF. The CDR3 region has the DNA TGTGCCAGCAGTTCCGGGACAGGGGAAGCCAAAAACATTCAGTACTTC.

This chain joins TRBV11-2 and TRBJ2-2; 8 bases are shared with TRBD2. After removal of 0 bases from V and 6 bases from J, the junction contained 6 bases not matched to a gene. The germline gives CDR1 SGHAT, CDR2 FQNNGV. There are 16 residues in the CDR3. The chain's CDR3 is CASSLEGGRLAGELFF. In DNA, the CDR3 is TGTGCCAGCAGCTTAGAGGGCGGGAGGCTGGCCGGGGAGCTGTTTTTT.